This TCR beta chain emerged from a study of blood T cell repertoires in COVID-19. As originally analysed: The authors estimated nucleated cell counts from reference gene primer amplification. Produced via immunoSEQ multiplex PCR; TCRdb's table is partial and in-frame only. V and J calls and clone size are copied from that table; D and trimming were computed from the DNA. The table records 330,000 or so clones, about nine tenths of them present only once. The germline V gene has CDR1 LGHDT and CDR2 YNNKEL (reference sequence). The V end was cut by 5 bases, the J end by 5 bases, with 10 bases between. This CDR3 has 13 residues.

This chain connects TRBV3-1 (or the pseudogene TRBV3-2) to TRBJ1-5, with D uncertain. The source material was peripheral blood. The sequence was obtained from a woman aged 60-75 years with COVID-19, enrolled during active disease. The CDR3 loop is CASSTGYYQPQHF. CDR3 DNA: TGTGCCAGCAGCACCGGGTACTATCAGCCCCAGCATTTT.